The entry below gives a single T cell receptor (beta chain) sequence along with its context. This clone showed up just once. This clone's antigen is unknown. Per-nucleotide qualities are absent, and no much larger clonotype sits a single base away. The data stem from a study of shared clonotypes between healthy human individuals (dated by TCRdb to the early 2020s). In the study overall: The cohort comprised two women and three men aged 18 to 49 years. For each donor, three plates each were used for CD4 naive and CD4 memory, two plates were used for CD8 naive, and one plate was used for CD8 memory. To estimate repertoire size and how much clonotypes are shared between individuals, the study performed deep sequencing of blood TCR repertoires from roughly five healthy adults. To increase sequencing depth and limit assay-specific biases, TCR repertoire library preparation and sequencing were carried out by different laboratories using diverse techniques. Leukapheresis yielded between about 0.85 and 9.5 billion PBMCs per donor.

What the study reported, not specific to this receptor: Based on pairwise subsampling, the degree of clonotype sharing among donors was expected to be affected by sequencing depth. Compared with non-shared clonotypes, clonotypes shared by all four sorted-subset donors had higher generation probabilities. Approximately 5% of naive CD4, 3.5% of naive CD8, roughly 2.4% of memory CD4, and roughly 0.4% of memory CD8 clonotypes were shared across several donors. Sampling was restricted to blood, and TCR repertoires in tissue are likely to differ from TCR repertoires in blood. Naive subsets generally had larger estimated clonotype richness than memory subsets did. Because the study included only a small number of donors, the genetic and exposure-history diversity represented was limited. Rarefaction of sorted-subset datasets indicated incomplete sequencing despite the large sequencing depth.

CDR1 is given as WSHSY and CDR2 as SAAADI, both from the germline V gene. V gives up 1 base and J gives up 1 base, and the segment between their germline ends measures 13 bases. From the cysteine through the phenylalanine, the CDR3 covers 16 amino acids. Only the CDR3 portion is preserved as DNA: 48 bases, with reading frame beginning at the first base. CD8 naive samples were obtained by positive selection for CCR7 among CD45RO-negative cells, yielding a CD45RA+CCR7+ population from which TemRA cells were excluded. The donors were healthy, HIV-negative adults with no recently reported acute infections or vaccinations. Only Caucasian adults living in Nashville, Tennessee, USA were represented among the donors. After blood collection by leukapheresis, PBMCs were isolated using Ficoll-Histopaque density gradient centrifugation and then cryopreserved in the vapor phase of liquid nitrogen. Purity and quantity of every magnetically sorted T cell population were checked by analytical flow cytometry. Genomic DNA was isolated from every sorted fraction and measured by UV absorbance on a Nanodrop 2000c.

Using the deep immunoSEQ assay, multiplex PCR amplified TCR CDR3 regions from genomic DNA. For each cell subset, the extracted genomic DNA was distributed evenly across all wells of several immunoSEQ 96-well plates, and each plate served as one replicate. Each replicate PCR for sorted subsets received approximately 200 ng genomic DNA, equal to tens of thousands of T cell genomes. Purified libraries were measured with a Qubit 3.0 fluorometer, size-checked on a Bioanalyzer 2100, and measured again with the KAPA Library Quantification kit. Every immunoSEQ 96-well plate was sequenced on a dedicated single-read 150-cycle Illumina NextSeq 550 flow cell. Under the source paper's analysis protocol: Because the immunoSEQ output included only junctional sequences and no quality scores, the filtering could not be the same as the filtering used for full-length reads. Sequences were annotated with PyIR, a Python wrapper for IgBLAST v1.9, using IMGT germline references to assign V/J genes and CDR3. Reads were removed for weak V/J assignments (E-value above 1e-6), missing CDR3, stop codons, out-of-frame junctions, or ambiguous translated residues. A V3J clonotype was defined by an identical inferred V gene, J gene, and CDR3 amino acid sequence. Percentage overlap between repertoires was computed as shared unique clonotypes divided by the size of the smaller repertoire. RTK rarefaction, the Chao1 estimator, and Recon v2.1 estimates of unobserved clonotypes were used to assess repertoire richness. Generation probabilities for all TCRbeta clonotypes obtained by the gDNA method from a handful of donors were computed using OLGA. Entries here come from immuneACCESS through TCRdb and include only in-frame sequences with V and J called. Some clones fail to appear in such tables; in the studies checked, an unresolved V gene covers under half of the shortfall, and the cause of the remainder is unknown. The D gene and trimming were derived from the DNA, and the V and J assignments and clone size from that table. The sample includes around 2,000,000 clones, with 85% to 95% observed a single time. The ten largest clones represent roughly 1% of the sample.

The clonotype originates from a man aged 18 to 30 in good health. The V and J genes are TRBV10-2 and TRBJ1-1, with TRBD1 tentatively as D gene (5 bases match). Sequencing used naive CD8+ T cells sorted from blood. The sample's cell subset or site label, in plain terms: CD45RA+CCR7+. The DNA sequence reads TGCGCCAGCAGTGAGTTATCGACAGAATGGAACACTGAAGCTTTCTTT. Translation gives CASSELSTEWNTEAFF.